Listed below are T cell receptor beta chains from one sample, sequenced in a study of cytomegalovirus exposure and HLA in healthy donors. The table came from immunoSEQ multiplex PCR; TCRdb's copy has only in-frame clones and leaves some out. The sample lists roughly 99,000 clones, around 80% occurring once. The sample was PBMCs. The receptors were sampled from a man aged 30 to 45 in good health and CMV-seropositive. The CDR3 runs from the conserved cysteine through the conserved F or W. The order of the fields is J gene, clone size, V gene, D gene, CDR3 DNA, CDR3 protein. A D gene is named only where the DNA matches it firmly. Rows may omit the clone size; those that give it use once, few, many or a size class.

TRBJ1-2,NA,TRBV7-6,TRBD1,TGTGCCAGCAGTCTGAGGAAAAGGACAGGCATCAACCCTAACTATGGCTACACCTTC,CASSLRKRTGINPNYGYTF
TRBJ1-3,NA,TRBV29-1,TRBD1,TGCAGCAACCCAACTGGGACAGGCGAGGATGGAAACACCATATATTTT,CSNPTGTGEDGNTIYF
TRBJ1-1,once,TRBV5-6,NA,TGTGCCAGCAGGGGTATCGCGGGATTGCAGAAGGCTTTCTTT,CASRGIAGLQKAFF
TRBJ1-5,once,TRBV5-8,NA,TGTGCCAGCAGCTTCCGGGAGTTACGTTATCAGCCCCAGCATTTT,CASSFRELRYQPQHF
TRBJ2-5,NA,TRBV13,TRBD1,TGTGCCAGCAGCTCCAGGACAGGGATTATGGAGACCCAGTACTTC,CASSSRTGIMETQYF
TRBJ1-1,few,TRBV9,TRBD1,TGTGCCAGCAGAAGGACAGGACTCATGAACACTGAAGCTTTCTTT,CASRRTGLMNTEAFF
TRBJ2-1,NA,TRBV11-2,TRBD2,TGTGCCAGCAGTCCTCCGGGACTAGCGGGGGGAATCCTTAAGCAGTTCTTC,CASSPPGLAGGILKQFF
TRBJ1-5,NA,TRBV5-6,NA,TGTGCCAGCACCCAATTCCGGGGAGGCAATCAGCCCCAGCATTTT,CASTQFRGGNQPQHF
TRBJ1-1,NA,TRBV19,NA,TGTGCCAGTAGTAGCAGGGCCACTGAAGCTTTCTTT,CASSSRATEAFF
TRBJ1-6,NA,TRBV6-1,NA,TGTGCCAGCAGTGAAGCGCACCCAACTACATATAATTCACCCCTCCACTTT,CASSEAHPTTYNSPLHF
TRBJ1-1,NA,TRBV27,NA,TGTGCCAGCAGTGATGCAGGGGATTTGAACACTGAAGCTTTCTTT,CASSDAGDLNTEAFF
TRBJ2-7,NA,TRBV27,TRBD1,TGTGCCAGCAGTCCTCCTCAACGACAGGGATCCTACGAGCAGTACTTC,CASSPPQRQGSYEQYF
TRBJ1-2,once,TRBV6-1,NA,TGTGCCAGCAGTGAACAGGGTAACTATGGCTACACCTTC,CASSEQGNYGYTF
TRBJ2-5,NA,TRBV6-5,TRBD1,TGTGCCAGCAGTAACCCGACAGGGCAGGAGACCCAGTACTTC,CASSNPTGQETQYF
TRBJ2-5,NA,TRBV30,NA,TGTGCCTGGAGTGTAGGGGGATCCCAAGAGACCCAGTACTTC,CAWSVGGSQETQYF
TRBJ1-6,NA,TRBV19,NA,TGTGCCAGCCAAAACTATTTGGGTGGGTCACCCCTCCACTTT,CASQNYLGGSPLHF
TRBJ2-2,NA,TRBV5-4,NA,TGTGCCAGCAGCCGGGGGACAGCGAACACCGGGGAGCTGTTTTTT,CASSRGTANTGELFF
TRBJ2-7,NA,TRBV6-5,TRBD1,TGTGCCAGCAGTTTATCCGGGACAGGGGGGACCTACGAGCAGTACTTC,CASSLSGTGGTYEQYF
TRBJ2-7,NA,TRBV30,NA,TGTGCCTGGAGCAAAAGCGACAGGTTTTCCTACGAGCAGTGCTTC,CAWSKSDRFSYEQCF
TRBJ2-5,NA,TRBV6-5,TRBD1,TGTGCCAGCAGCTCGGGACAGGGGGTCGGAGAGCAGTACTTC,CASSSGQGVGEQYF
TRBJ1-1,few,TRBV30,NA,TGTGCCTACCGGGGGGGGTTCTTCACTGAAGCTTTCTTT,CAYRGGFFTEAFF
TRBJ1-1,NA,TRBV5-1,TRBD1,TGCGCCAGCAGCTTAAGACAGGGGGGGACTGAAGCTTTCTTT,CASSLRQGGTEAFF
TRBJ2-1,NA,TRBV10-1,TRBD2,TGCGCCAGCCAGGCCGGGGGGAGCTCCTACAATGAGCAGTTCTTC,CASQAGGSSYNEQFF
TRBJ1-2,NA,TRBV10-3,TRBD1,TGTGCCATCAGTGAGGGGACAGGGCCCTATGGCTACACCTTC,CAISEGTGPYGYTF
TRBJ2-3,NA,TRBV27,TRBD1,TGTGCCAGCAGTATCAGACAGGGGGTTAGCACAGATACGCAGTATTTT,CASSIRQGVSTDTQYF
TRBJ2-7,NA,TRBV11-3,NA,TGTGCCAGCAGCCCCGGAGGGGTAGAATCCTACGAGCAGTACTTC,CASSPGGVESYEQYF
TRBJ2-7,NA,TRBV7-9,NA,TGTTCCAGCAGTCCCGGGACAAACGAGCAGTACTTC,CSSSPGTNEQYF
TRBJ2-7,once,TRBV5-4,TRBD1,TGTGCCAGCAGCTTGTTCGGGACAGGGTCTTACGAGCAGTACTTC,CASSLFGTGSYEQYF
TRBJ2-7,NA,TRBV19,TRBD1,TGTGCCAGTACCCAAGACAGGGATCCTGGGTACGAGCAGTACTTC,CASTQDRDPGYEQYF
TRBJ2-5,NA,TRBV5-4,TRBD2,TGTGCCAGCAGCGCCATCAGCGGGGGGGCCCGGGAGACCCAGTACTTC,CASSAISGGARETQYF
TRBJ1-5,NA,TRBV6-1,NA,TGTGCCAGCAGCCCGAATCAGCCCCAGCATTTT,CASSPNQPQHF
TRBJ2-3,NA,TRBV7-2,NA,TGTGCCAGCAGCTCAGGACAGCCTCAGGAAACGCAGTATTTT,CASSSGQPQETQYF
TRBJ2-4,once,TRBV5-1,TRBD1,TGCGCCAGCAGCACTGGACAGGGTAAAAACATTCAGTACTTC,CASSTGQGKNIQYF
TRBJ2-1,NA,TRBV5-1,NA,TGCGCCAGCCGATCTACAGGGATCAGCTCCTACAATGAGCAGTTCTTC,CASRSTGISSYNEQFF
TRBJ1-5,NA,TRBV6-6,TRBD1,TGTGCCAGCAGTCCCCGGACAGGCAGCAATCAGCCCCAGCATTTT,CASSPRTGSNQPQHF
TRBJ2-3,NA,TRBV10-1,TRBD1,TGCGCCAGCAGTGAGTCGTGGGGACAGGGAGGGACAGATACGCAGTATTTT,CASSESWGQGGTDTQYF
TRBJ1-1,NA,TRBV4-1,NA,TGCGCCAGCCGTCCGGAGGGGAGGCCTGAAGCTTTCTTT,CASRPEGRPEAFF
TRBJ1-5,NA,TRBV5-1,NA,TGCGCCAGCAGCTTGGCCGGGGATGGCAATCAGCCCCAGCATTTT,CASSLAGDGNQPQHF
TRBJ2-6,NA,TRBV5-6,NA,TGTGCCAGCAGCTCGCGGTCTGGGGCCAACGTCCTGACCTTC,CASSSRSGANVLTF
TRBJ2-2,NA,TRBV7-8,NA,TGTGCCAGCAGCTTCAGGACAGAGAACACCGGGGAGCTGTTTTTT,CASSFRTENTGELFF
TRBJ1-2,NA,TRBV5-1,TRBD1,TGCGCCAGCAGCCCTGACCGGGACAGGGTACACTATGGCTACACCTTC,CASSPDRDRVHYGYTF
TRBJ2-7,NA,TRBV5-6,TRBD2,TGTGCCAGCAGCATTTGGACTAGCGGGGGGCTGAGGTGGTACTTC,CASSIWTSGGLRWYF
TRBJ2-1,NA,TRBV4-1,NA,TGCGCCAGCAGCCAAGATCGCGTGAGAGAGCAGTTCTTC,CASSQDRVREQFF
TRBJ2-1,NA,TRBV11-2,TRBD1,TGTGCCAGCAGCAGGGACAGGTACAATGAGCAGTTCTTC,CASSRDRYNEQFF
TRBJ1-1,NA,TRBV2,NA,TGTGCCAGCAGTGAAGCGGAGGACCTCATGAACACTGAAGCTTTCTTT,CASSEAEDLMNTEAFF
TRBJ1-5,NA,TRBV2,NA,TGTGCCAGCAGGCCTGACAGTTACAGCAATCAGCCCCAGCATTTT,CASRPDSYSNQPQHF